This paragraph covers one T cell receptor beta chain sequence. Trimming removed 3 bases from V and 1 base from J, with 15 bases in between. This CDR3 spans 16 amino acids. The germline V gene has CDR1 MNHEY and CDR2 SMNVEV (reference sequence). This sample is drawn from a study of OX40 agonist ivuxolimab in advanced cancers. Turning to the study itself: The drug used for patients, ivuxolimab, was an agonistic anti-OX40 (CD134) antibody.

Some clones are missing from TCRdb's copy, which holds only in-frame ones; the method was immunoSEQ multiplex PCR. Among under 70,000 clones listed, about 90% were seen once. The TCR comes from an adult with an advanced solid tumor such as melanoma, head and neck, liver or kidney cancer. The rearrangement uses TRBV27 and TRBJ1-1; a possible D gene is TRBD1 (5 bases). This sample comprised CD4+ or CD8+ T cells sorted from blood, obtained in a trial of the OX40 agonist ivuxolimab. The CDR3 region is CASSLDGGTQNTEAFF. The CDR3, as DNA: TGTGCCAGCAGTTTGGACGGGGGGACCCAGAACACTGAAGCTTTCTTT.